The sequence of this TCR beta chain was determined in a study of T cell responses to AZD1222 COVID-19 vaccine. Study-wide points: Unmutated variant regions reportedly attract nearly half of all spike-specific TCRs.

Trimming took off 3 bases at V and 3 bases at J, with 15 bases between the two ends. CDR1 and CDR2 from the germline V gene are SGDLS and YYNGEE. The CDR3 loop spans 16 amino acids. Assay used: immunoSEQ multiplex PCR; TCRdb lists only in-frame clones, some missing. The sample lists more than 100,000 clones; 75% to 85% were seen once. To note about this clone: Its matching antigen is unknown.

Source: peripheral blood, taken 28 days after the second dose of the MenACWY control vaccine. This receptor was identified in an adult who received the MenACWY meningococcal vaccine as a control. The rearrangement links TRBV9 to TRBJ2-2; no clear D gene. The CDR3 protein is CASSEATSLHTGELFF. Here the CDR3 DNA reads TGTGCCAGCAGCGAGGCAACAAGTTTGCACACCGGGGAGCTGTTTTTT.